Listed here are 27 T cell receptor beta chains from one sample, sequenced in a study of shared clonotypes between healthy human individuals. TCRdb's copy holds only in-frame clones and misses some; the assay was immunoSEQ multiplex PCR. Altogether 2,500,000 or so clones are present, 85% to 95% being singletons, with the ten largest covering around 0.14%. Input material: naive CD4+ T cells sorted from blood. Stated subset: CD45RA+ positively selected. These receptors all stem from a man aged 18 to 35 in good health.

The chain is built from TRBV28 and TRBJ1-2, with D tentatively TRBD1 (6 bases). In germline, CDR1 is MDHEN, CDR2 SYDVKM. V lost 6 bases and J 0 bases, leaving 11 bases between the germline ends. This CDR3 is built from 14 residues. CDR3 residues: CASRLQGSNYGYTF. The CDR3 DNA follows: TGTGCCAGCAGACTACAGGGCTCTAACTATGGCTACACCTTC.

The chain couples TRBV19 to TRBJ2-7, with TRBD2 matching 13 bases. V shed 5 bases, J shed 6 bases, and the junction held 4 bases outside the gene matches. Germline-derived CDR1 and CDR2 are LNHDA and SQIVND (reference sequence). The CDR3 extends over 14 amino acids. The CDR3 DNA follows: TGTGCCAGTAGTTCCGGACTAGCGGGGGCCGAGCAGTACTTC. Its translation: CASSSGLAGAEQYF. The full variable domain, its missing parts supplied by reference TRBV19 and TRBJ2-7, is DGGITQSPKYLFRKEGQNVTLSCEQNLNHDAMYWYRQDPGQGLRLIYYSQIVNDFQKGDIAEGYSVSREKKESFPLTVTSAQKNPTAFYLCASSSGLAGAEQYFGPGTRLTVT.

The chain couples TRBV27 to TRBJ1-1, with TRBD1 identical over 8 bases. With V trimmed by 5 bases and J by 4 bases, 9 bases remained unmatched. The CDR3 length is 15 residues. Looked up from germline, CDR1 is MNHEY and CDR2 is SMNVEV (reference sequence). This CDR3 is CASSPGADRGTEAFF. In DNA, the CDR3 is TGTGCCAGCAGTCCAGGGGCCGACAGGGGCACTGAAGCTTTCTTT.

The chain recombines TRBV15 with TRBJ1-6; TRBD1 is a possible D gene (5 bases). Germline CDR1 and CDR2: LNHNV and YYDKDF (reference sequence). Trimming shortened V by 1 base and J by 7 bases, and 11 bases separated the two germline ends. The CDR3 covers 15 residues. Here the CDR3 reads CATSRAVQANSPLHF. The DNA of the CDR3 is TGTGCCACCAGCAGAGCGGTACAGGCCAATTCACCCCTCCACTTT.

The count of this clone is one. This chain links TRBV27 with TRBJ1-1, with 7 bases lining up with TRBD1. J lost 8 bases, V lost 6 bases, and 12 bases had no gene match. The CDR3 has 14 amino acids. CDR1 MNHEY and CDR2 SMNVEV come from the germline V gene (reference sequence). In DNA, the CDR3 is TGTGCCAGCAGACCAGCCGGGACAGTAACAGAAGCTTTCTTT. Amino acids: CASRPAGTVTEAFF.

The V gene is TRBV15, the J gene TRBJ2-7, with 9 bases that match TRBD2. V dropped 0 bases and J dropped 3; count of bases not matched to a gene: 3. The CDR3 sequence is 15 residues long. Per germline, CDR1 LNHNV and CDR2 YYDKDF (reference sequence). CDR3 DNA: TGTGCCACCAGCAGAGACAGACTAGCGGTCTACGAGCAGTACTTC. Translated: CATSRDRLAVYEQYF.

The chain has TRBV6-5 and TRBJ2-6; D remains unclear. Germline loops: CDR1 MNHEY, CDR2 SVGAGI. Trimming removed 2 bases at V and 0 bases at J, with 5 bases between. The CDR3 is 15 residues long. CDR3 protein: CASSYRFSGANVLTF. The CDR3 DNA reads TGTGCCAGCAGTTACAGATTCTCTGGGGCCAACGTCCTGACTTTC.

The rearrangement links TRBV6-1 to TRBJ1-5, with unresolved D. Germline V CDR1 and CDR2: MNHNS, SASEGT. Between the trimmed V and J ends, which lost 1 base and 3 bases, there was a span of 4 bases. CDR3 size: 13 residues. The CDR3 here is CASSEVYNQPQHF. Written as DNA, the CDR3 is TGTGCCAGCAGTGAAGTATACAATCAGCCCCAGCATTTT.

CDR3: CATSRAGTAETQYF. CDR3 nucleotides: TGTGCCACCAGCAGAGCTGGGACAGCTGAGACCCAGTACTTC. The V and J genes are TRBV15 and TRBJ2-5; 7 bases match TRBD1. The germline V gene encodes CDR1 LNHNV and CDR2 YYDKDF (reference sequence). The J segment lost 5 bases and the V segment lost 1 base, leaving 4 bases of the junction unmatched. CDR3 length: 14 amino acids. The whole variable domain, filled in from reference TRBV15 and TRBJ2-5, reads DAMVIQNPRYQVTQFGKPVTLSCSQTLNHNVMYWYQQKSSQAPKLLFHYYDKDFNNEADTPDNFQSRRPNTSFCFLDIRSPGLGDTAMYLCATSRAGTAETQYFGPGTRLLVL.

The chain carries TRBV27 and TRBJ1-2, with 8 bases matching TRBD1. Trimming cost V 2 bases and J 7 bases; bases outside gene matches: 9. The germline gives CDR1 MNHEY, CDR2 SMNVEV (reference sequence). CDR3 length: 15 amino acids. Here the CDR3 reads CASSLTGTGLVGYTF. As DNA, the CDR3 is TGTGCCAGCAGTTTAACCGGGACAGGCTTGGTTGGCTACACCTTC.

This clone was found a few times. The chain joins TRBV7-3 to TRBJ1-2, with D unresolved. The CDR3 length is 14 residues. V lost 4 bases to trimming and J lost 2 bases, with 11 bases between them. Germline-derived CDR1 and CDR2 are SGHTA and FQGTGA. The CDR3 DNA reads TGTGCCAGCAGCTGGCCCCACAGAAACTATGGCTACACCTTC. This encodes CASSWPHRNYGYTF.

The V gene is TRBV10-3, the J gene TRBJ1-1; 8 nucleotides match TRBD1. Germline CDR1 ENHRY, CDR2 SYGVKD. Losses at the gene ends were 4 bases for V and 5 bases for J; bases not matched to a gene: 9. The CDR3 has 15 residues. CDR3 nucleotide sequence: TGTGCCATCAGTGGCCGGACAGGGCTGGGAACTGAAGCTTTCTTT. The encoded protein is CAISGRTGLGTEAFF.

V usage is TRBV10-3 and J usage is TRBJ1-5, with 9 bases that match TRBD1. Looked up from germline, CDR1 is ENHRY and CDR2 is SYGVKD. After removal of 3 bases from V and 4 bases from J, the junction contained 10 bases not matched to a gene. The CDR3 has 17 residues. This CDR3 is CAISDGTGLGLNQPQHF. The CDR3 DNA sequence: TGTGCCATCAGTGATGGGACAGGGCTTGGCTTGAATCAGCCCCAGCATTTT.

Note on this clone: At the DNA level, this CDR3 is encoded by other sequences in the same sample as well. This rearrangement joins TRBV10-3 to TRBJ2-7, with 11 bases fitting TRBD2. CDR3 length equals 15 residues. Looked up from germline, CDR1 is ENHRY and CDR2 is SYGVKD. The junction had 6 bases not matched to a gene; V was cut back by 6 bases and J by 2 bases. CDR3 nucleotide sequence: TGTGCCATCAGGGACTTAGCGGGAGGGACCTACGAGCAGTACTTC. This sequence encodes CAIRDLAGGTYEQYF.

The chain carries TRBV5-4 and TRBJ2-5, with 11 bases aligning to TRBD2. The CDR3 runs 14 residues. Germline V CDR1 and CDR2: SGHNT, YYREEE (reference sequence). Unmatched junction bases numbered 4, after V lost 4 bases and J lost 5 bases. The chain's CDR3 is CASSLIAGGETQYF. CDR3 bases: TGTGCCAGCAGCCTAATAGCGGGGGGGGAGACCCAGTACTTC.

The rearrangement links TRBV7-9 to TRBJ2-1; 12 positions agree with TRBD2. Losses at the gene ends were 7 bases for V and 7 bases for J; bases not matched to a gene: 11. CDR1 SEHNR and CDR2 FQNEAQ come from the germline V gene (reference sequence). CDR3 length equals 16 residues. CDR3 in DNA: TGTGCCAGCACCCAAGGGGGCCTAGCGGGAGGGAATGAGCAGTTCTTC. Encoded protein: CASTQGGLAGGNEQFF.

V gene TRBV30 combines with J gene TRBJ2-2, with TRBD2 matching 8 bases. CDR3 length: 13 residues. J lost 7 bases, V lost 6 bases, and 7 bases had no gene match. Germline CDR1 reads GTSNPN; CDR2 reads SVGIG (reference sequence). The CDR3 sequence is CACQREISGELFF. CDR3 in DNA: TGTGCCTGCCAGCGGGAGATCAGCGGGGAGCTGTTTTTT.

The rearrangement links TRBV2 to TRBJ2-3; 8 bases match TRBD1. Germline V gene lookup returns CDR1 SNHLY and CDR2 FYNNEI. V was pared by 4 bases and J by 5 bases, with 2 bases of the junction left unmatched. The CDR3 has 13 residues. The CDR3 region is CASSGQGKDTQYF. For the CDR3, the DNA is TGTGCCAGCAGTGGACAGGGGAAAGATACGCAGTATTTT.

About this clone itself: The same CDR3 arises from other DNA sequences in this sample as well. CDR3 sequence: CASSLAGVRETQYF. As DNA, the CDR3 is TGTGCCAGCAGCTTGGCCGGGGTCCGGGAGACCCAGTACTTC. This chain connects TRBV5-4 to TRBJ2-5; D may be TRBD2 (5 bases). This CDR3 comprises 14 residues. Germline V CDR1 and CDR2: SGHNT, YYREEE (reference sequence). V was shortened by 0 bases and J by 5 bases, with 11 bases between the two germline ends. Supplemented by reference TRBV5-4 and TRBJ2-5, the full variable domain reads ETGVTQSPTHLIKTRGQQVTLRCSSQSGHNTVSWYQQALGQGPQFIFQYYREEENGRGNFPPRFSGLQFPNYSSELNVNALELDDSALYLCASSLAGVRETQYFGPGTRLLVL.

The V gene is TRBV27, the J gene TRBJ1-3; D is possibly TRBD1 (5 bases). The CDR3 has 13 residues. V was clipped by 3 bases and J by 8 bases, with 11 bases between them. Germline V gene data show CDR1 as MNHEY and CDR2 as SMNVEV (reference sequence). The chain's CDR3 is CASSLTAGDTIYF. For the CDR3, the DNA is TGTGCCAGCAGTTTGACAGCCGGGGACACCATATATTTT.

The chain is built from TRBV6-4 and TRBJ1-5; D is ambiguous. V dropped 10 bases and J dropped 5 bases, with 18 bases sitting between them. There are 14 residues in the CDR3. Germline assignment: CDR1 MRHNA and CDR2 SNTAGT. The CDR3 DNA sequence: TGTGCCACCCGAGGGCGGACCCTGTATCAGCCCCAGCATTTT. Translated, it gives CATRGRTLYQPQHF.

This clone was recorded a few times. This chain connects TRBV2 to TRBJ1-5; D remains ambiguous. CDR3 length equals 14 residues. V gave up 3 bases and J gave up 5 bases, with 11 bases separating them. Per the germline V gene, CDR1 is SNHLY and CDR2 is FYNNEI. DNA for the CDR3: TGTGCCAGCAGTGAGTTGCAGGCCTATCAGCCCCAGCATTTT. This encodes CASSELQAYQPQHF.

This sequence joins TRBV5-6 and TRBJ2-4; possible D gene TRBD1, 6 bases. The CDR3 contains 14 residues. V gave up 4 bases and J gave up 6 bases, with 14 bases separating them. Looked up from germline, CDR1 is SGHDT and CDR2 is YYEEEE. The CDR3 sequence is CASSTGTRGNIQYF. CDR3 DNA: TGTGCCAGCAGCACCGGGACAAGGGGAAACATTCAGTACTTC.

The chain has TRBV4-1 and TRBJ2-6; D remains ambiguous. This CDR3 contains 17 residues. Germline-derived CDR1 and CDR2 are MGHRA and YSYEKL. Trimming cost V 0 bases and J 0 bases, with 9 bases left between them. The CDR3 protein is CASSQERDPSGANVLTF. CDR3 in DNA: TGCGCCAGCAGCCAAGAAAGAGATCCCTCTGGGGCCAACGTCCTGACTTTC.

The chain combines TRBV7-9 with TRBJ2-7; 8 nucleotides match TRBD1. This CDR3 has 14 residues. Germline V gene lookup returns CDR1 SEHNR and CDR2 FQNEAQ (reference sequence). Unmatched junction bases numbered 5, after V lost 7 bases and J lost 0 bases. In DNA form, the CDR3 reads TGTGCCAGCAACCGACAGGGGAGCTCCTACGAGCAGTACTTC. It translates to CASNRQGSSYEQYF.

The chain employs TRBV7-2 and TRBJ1-5; tentatively, D is TRBD1 (5 bases). The CDR3 loop spans 16 amino acids. The V gene lost 6 bases and the J gene lost 3 bases, with 18 bases spanning the gap. Germline V lookup: CDR1 SGHTA, CDR2 FQGNSA. CDR3 bases: TGTGCCAGCAGTCCGAGGGGCAGCCTCTCCAATCAGCCCCAGCATTTT. Protein product: CASSPRGSLSNQPQHF.

The J gene is TRBJ2-1, the V gene TRBV5-1, with D unresolved. From germline, CDR1 is SGHRS and CDR2 YFSETQ. V lost 3 bases, J lost 0 bases, and 10 bases lay in between. The CDR3 spans 15 residues. CDR3 residues: CASSSSASSYNEQFF. The CDR3, as DNA: TGCGCCAGCAGCTCCAGCGCGAGCTCCTACAATGAGCAGTTCTTC.